The 25 T cell receptor beta chains presented below share a single source sample, sequenced in a study of Ad26.COV2.S vaccination and SARS-CoV-2 variants (dated by TCRdb to the early 2020s). The label giving this sample's treatment or condition can be read as: roughly 18 received Ad26.COV2.S at low or high dose, single or two shots; roughly five received placebo; per-sample allocation not given. For vaccine and placebo recipients, the sequenced repertoires came from samples collected on day 63 after the first injection. The library was generated by the immunoSEQ multiplex PCR assay. TCRdb carries this immuneACCESS record with in-frame sequences only. Its versions omit some clonotypes, under half of them owing to an unresolved V gene in the studies checked, with the rest unexplained. Present in this sample are hundreds of thousands of clones, 80% to 90% of which were seen just once. The ten top clones hold around 1.4% of the sample.

This specimen was peripheral blood, taken in a trial of Ad26.COV2.S vaccine versus placebo. The receptors stem from a person aged 18-60 years who received the Ad26.COV2.S COVID-19 vaccine or a placebo.

The chain links TRBV7-2 to TRBJ2-7; D is possibly TRBD2 (6 bases). Trimming pared 5 bases from V and 5 bases from J, leaving 19 bases between. Germline assignment: CDR1 SGHTA and CDR2 FQGNSA. This CDR3 region has 15 residues. CDR3 residues: CASSRMREKIDEQYF. CDR3 nucleotides: TGTGCCAGCAGCCGCATGCGGGAAAAGATCGACGAGCAGTACTTC.

Concerning this clone: Additional DNA sequences in this sample encode the identical CDR3. The CDR3 DNA follows: TGTGCCAGTTCTACGGGCGTGAACACTGAAGCTTTCTTT. This sequence encodes CASSTGVNTEAFF. V gene TRBV19 combines with J gene TRBJ1-1; D remains unclear. Germline lookup yields CDR1 LNHDA and CDR2 SQIVND (reference sequence). Trimming pared 8 bases from V and 0 bases from J, leaving 10 bases between. The CDR3 has 13 amino acids.

This clone has a handful of counts. The CDR3 DNA follows: TGCAGTGTGGGCCTCTATGGCTACACCTTC. Translated, it gives CSVGLYGYTF. The rearrangement links TRBV20-1 to TRBJ1-2, with D unresolved. Germline V gene sequence: CDR1 DFQATT, CDR2 SNEGSKA (reference sequence). Between the trimmed V and J ends, which lost 7 bases and 4 bases, there was a span of 7 bases. CDR3 length: 10 residues.

The gene calls are TRBV9 and TRBJ1-5, with TRBD1 as a possible D gene (5 bases). Germline lookup yields CDR1 SGDLS and CDR2 YYNGEE. Trimming shortened V by 2 bases and J by 4 bases, and 13 bases separated the two germline ends. The CDR3 covers 15 residues. This CDR3 reads CASSVGGAQNQPQHF. DNA for the CDR3: TGTGCCAGCAGCGTCGGAGGGGCCCAAAATCAGCCCCAGCATTTT.

CDR3 DNA sequence: TGTGCCAGCAGGCCCGAGGCTGGACCCGGGCCCCAGCATTTT. This gives the protein CASRPEAGPGPQHF. The V gene is TRBV6-5, the J gene TRBJ1-5; D not resolved. There are 14 residues in the CDR3. The ends were cut back, 6 bases at V and 9 bases at J, with 18 bases in the middle. Germline loops: CDR1 MNHEY, CDR2 SVGAGI.

The J gene is TRBJ1-5, the V gene TRBV7-2; D perhaps matches TRBD1 (6 bases). Trimming removed 4 bases from V and 2 bases from J, with 12 bases in between. This CDR3 is 15 amino acids long. Germline V gives CDR1 SGHTA, CDR2 FQGNSA. The CDR3 nucleotides are TGTGCCAGCAGCTCCCGGGAGGGGGGCAATCAGCCCCAGCATTTT. As protein: CASSSREGGNQPQHF.

This rearrangement joins TRBV19 to TRBJ1-3; no firm D call. The CDR3 has 13 amino acids. Trimming stripped 5 bases from V and 1 base from J, with 6 bases between. CDR1 LNHDA and CDR2 SQIVND come from the germline V gene (reference sequence). The CDR3 region is CASSWLSGNTIYF. DNA of the CDR3: TGTGCCAGTAGTTGGCTGTCTGGAAACACCATATATTTT.

The chain employs TRBV6-2 or TRBV6-3 and TRBJ2-7; 9 bases map to TRBD1. Losses at the gene ends were 5 bases for V and 9 bases for J; bases not matched to a gene: 8. This CDR3 is 13 amino acids long. Germline V gene data show CDR1 as MNHEY and CDR2 as SVGEGT. The CDR3 here is CASSHNRDRVQYF. CDR3 DNA sequence: TGTGCCAGCAGTCATAACCGGGACAGGGTGCAGTACTTC.

The chain employs TRBV25-1 and TRBJ2-7, with 9 bases fitting TRBD1. Losses at the gene ends were 2 bases for V and 2 bases for J; bases not matched to a gene: 4. This CDR3 contains 15 residues. CDR1 is MGHDK and CDR2 is SYGVNS in the germline V gene. The chain's CDR3 is CASSERDRVAYEQYF. CDR3 bases: TGTGCCAGCAGTGAACGGGACAGGGTCGCCTACGAGCAGTACTTC.

J is TRBJ2-7 and V is TRBV30; TRBD2 matches 7 bases. With 2 bases clipped from V and 6 bases from J, the junction kept 10 bases outside the gene matches. The CDR3 totals 14 residues. Germline V lookup: CDR1 GTSNPN, CDR2 SVGIG (reference sequence). The CDR3 DNA reads as TGTGCCTGGAGTCGAGCGGGGCCTACCTTCGAGCAGTACTTC. Translation gives CAWSRAGPTFEQYF.

The chain links TRBV20-1 to TRBJ2-7; D is possibly TRBD1 (7 bases). V was cut by 3 bases and J by 9 bases, with 15 bases left in between. Germline lookup yields CDR1 DFQATT and CDR2 SNEGSKA (reference sequence). The CDR3 is 12 amino acids. The DNA of the CDR3 is TGCAGTGCTAGTCAGGGGGGTCGGGTGCAGTACTTC. Its translation is CSASQGGRVQYF.

The genes are TRBV7-9 and TRBJ2-1, with 10 bases matching TRBD2. V lost 2 bases and J lost 2; bases outside the gene matches: 3. This CDR3 comprises 16 residues. The V gene's germline CDR1 is SEHNR and CDR2 FQNEAQ (reference sequence). The CDR3 sequence is CASSLLSGGAYNEQFF. In DNA, the CDR3 is TGTGCCAGCAGCTTACTAAGCGGGGGGGCCTACAATGAGCAGTTCTTC.

J is TRBJ1-1 and V is TRBV27, with D possibly TRBD1 on 5 matching bases. CDR3 length: 11 amino acids. V was pared by 7 bases and J by 4 bases, with 7 bases between. CDR1 is MNHEY, CDR2 SMNVEV, per germline (reference sequence). This chain's CDR3 is CASTGGTEAFF. In DNA form, the CDR3 reads TGTGCCAGCACGGGGGGCACTGAAGCTTTCTTT.

This clone occurred once. This same CDR3 is encoded by further DNA sequences in the sample. This chain uses TRBV3-1 (or the pseudogene TRBV3-2) with TRBJ2-3; D is unresolved. The germline V gene has CDR1 LGHDT and CDR2 YNNKEL (reference sequence). This CDR3 spans 13 amino acids. Between the trimmed V and J ends, which lost 2 bases and 1 base, there was a span of 4 bases. In nucleotides, the CDR3 is TGTGCCAGCAGCCAAAGGGGCACAGATACGCAGTATTTT. This sequence encodes CASSQRGTDTQYF.

DNA for the CDR3: TGTGCCAGCTCACCCCGCTCGGACGGGGAGGAAGCTTTCTTT. This gives the protein CASSPRSDGEEAFF. The chain couples TRBV18 to TRBJ1-1; D gene uncertain. The V end lost 3 bases, the J end lost 8 bases, and 16 bases lay between the germline ends. The CDR3 totals 14 residues. Germline V gene sequence: CDR1 KGHSH, CDR2 LQKENI.

This clone was observed a few times. The chain links TRBV7-9 to TRBJ1-4, with D possibly being TRBD1 (5 bases). V lost 4 bases, J lost 5 bases, and 14 bases lay in between. CDR1 and CDR2 (germline): SEHNR, FQNEAQ (reference sequence). The CDR3 loop spans 15 amino acids. DNA of the CDR3: TGTGCCAGCAGCTCCTCAGGGCTTTCGAATGAAAAACTGTTTTTT. Its translation is CASSSSGLSNEKLFF.

CDR3 bases: TGTGCCAGCAGCGTCCGGAGGCGGGACGGGGAGCTGTTTTTT. Its translation is CASSVRRRDGELFF. V is TRBV7-8 and J is TRBJ2-2; D perhaps matches TRBD2 (6 bases). With 5 bases removed from V and 7 bases from J, the gap between germline ends came to 14 bases. Germline CDR1 and CDR2: SGHVS and FQNEAQ. The CDR3 contains 14 residues. Full variable domain (missing parts from reference TRBV7-8 and TRBJ2-2): GAGVSQSPRYKVAKRGQDVALRCDPISGHVSLFWYQQALGQGPEFLTYFQNEAQLDKSGLPSDRFFAERPEGSVSTLKIQRTQQEDSAVYLCASSVRRRDGELFFGEGSRLTVL.

This sequence joins TRBV7-9 and TRBJ1-2; D possibly corresponds to TRBD1 (5 bases). Trimming took 5 bases from V and 4 from J, leaving 11 bases between them. This CDR3 has 13 amino acids. Per germline, CDR1 SEHNR and CDR2 FQNEAQ (reference sequence). The CDR3 here is CASSQGRAYGYTF. The DNA of the CDR3 is TGTGCCAGCAGCCAGGGACGAGCCTATGGCTACACCTTC.

V and J are TRBV5-6 and TRBJ1-1; 10 positions agree with TRBD1. Germline-derived CDR1 and CDR2 are SGHDT and YYEEEE. With V trimmed by 7 bases and J by 4 bases, 4 bases remained unmatched. This CDR3 comprises 13 residues. The CDR3 is CASRQGASTEAFF. The CDR3 region has the DNA TGTGCCAGCCGACAGGGGGCGAGCACTGAAGCTTTCTTT. Together with reference TRBV5-6 and TRBJ1-1, the CDR3 gives the full variable domain: DAGVTQSPTHLIKTRGQQVTLRCSPKSGHDTVSWYQQALGQGPQFIFQYYEEEERQRGNFPDRFSGHQFPNYSSELNVNALLLGDSALYLCASRQGASTEAFFGQGTRLTVV.

This clone was seen only once. The chain employs TRBV7-2 and TRBJ1-6; TRBD1 matches at 11 bases. The CDR3 runs to 15 residues. Germline V lookup: CDR1 SGHTA, CDR2 FQGNSA. V lost 5 bases to trimming and J lost 11 bases; unmatched junction nucleotides: 8. CDR3 DNA sequence: TGTGCCAGCAGCCCGGGGACAGGGGGGAGAACACCCCTCCACTTT. Encoded protein: CASSPGTGGRTPLHF. The entire variable domain, with the rest obtained from reference TRBV7-2 and TRBJ1-6, is as follows: GAGVSQSPSNKVTEKGKDVELRCDPISGHTALYWYRQSLGQGLEFLIYFQGNSAPDKSGLPSDRFSAERTGGSVSTLTIQRTQQEDSAVYLCASSPGTGGRTPLHFGNGTRLTVT.

A remark on this clone: Within the sample, other DNA sequences also encode this same CDR3. The rearrangement links TRBV19 to TRBJ2-5; TRBD1 might be the D (6 bases). CDR1 is LNHDA and CDR2 is SQIVND in the germline V gene (reference sequence). V was cut by 6 bases and J by 4 bases, with 15 bases left in between. This CDR3 spans 14 amino acids. The CDR3 nucleotides are TGTGCCAGTAGCCCACAGGGTGGGAGAGAGACCCAGTACTTC. It codes for CASSPQGGRETQYF.

The genes are TRBV10-3 and TRBJ2-5; either TRBD1 or TRBD2 may fit D (5 bases each). The CDR3 extends over 14 amino acids. Trimming stripped 3 bases from V and 5 bases from J, with 13 bases between. CDR1 and CDR2 (germline): ENHRY, SYGVKD. CDR3: CAISERDPGETQYF. Here the CDR3 DNA reads TGTGCCATCAGTGAAAGGGACCCAGGGGAGACCCAGTACTTC.

The CDR3 sequence: CATSRDYGGQGNTGELFF. CDR3 nucleotide sequence: TGTGCCACCAGCAGAGATTACGGGGGACAGGGGAACACCGGGGAGCTGTTTTTT. J is TRBJ2-2 and V is TRBV15; 9 bases are shared with TRBD1. Germline CDR1 and CDR2: LNHNV and YYDKDF (reference sequence). Trimming removed 0 bases from V and 1 base from J; junction bases left unmatched: 6. The CDR3 is 18 amino acids.

V is TRBV5-5 and J is TRBJ2-7; D remains unclear. There are 13 residues in the CDR3. CDR1 and CDR2 from the germline V gene are SGHKS and YYEKEE (reference sequence). The V end was cut by 3 bases, the J end by 3 bases, with 10 bases between. CDR3 DNA sequence: TGTGCCAGCAGCTCTCCAGGAGACTACGAGCAGTACTTC. Amino acids: CASSSPGDYEQYF.

The chain carries TRBV19 and TRBJ1-6; D remains unclear. Trimming took 3 bases from V and 6 from J, leaving 9 bases between them. CDR3 length equals 14 residues. CDR1 LNHDA and CDR2 SQIVND come from the germline V gene (reference sequence). CDR3 nucleotide sequence: TGTGCCAGTAGTATTGGGATCGGTAATTCACCCCTCCACTTT. Translated, it gives CASSIGIGNSPLHF.